The source of this T cell receptor beta chain is a study of blood T cell repertoires in COVID-19. Assay: immunoSEQ multiplex PCR; the TCRdb copy retains only in-frame clones and omits some. The repertoire consists of some 230,000 clones, with about 86% occurring once and the leading ten covering around 9.6%. V lost 8 bases to trimming and J lost 3 bases; unmatched junction nucleotides: 7. The CDR3 has 13 residues. CDR1 is MNHEY, CDR2 SMNVEV, per germline (reference sequence). During active infection, Seattle patients enrolled and were then monitored through disease. Sequencing used peripheral blood. The rearrangement joins TRBV27 to TRBJ2-7; TRBD1 matches 7 bases. This TCR was recovered from a woman aged 50 to 60 with COVID-19, enrolled during active disease. CDR3 sequence reads: CASSPGTVYEQYF. The CDR3 nucleotides are TGTGCCAGCTCCCCCGGGACAGTCTACGAGCAGTACTTC.